A single sample gave rise to the 12 T cell receptor beta chains below, sequenced in a study of blood T cell repertoires in COVID-19. Profiling relied on immunoSEQ multiplex PCR, and the TCRdb table lists in-frame clones only, not all of them. The sample has fewer than 250,000 clones, 88% seen once; the top ten hold 6.2%. The sequenced sample consisted of peripheral blood. The source is a woman aged 40 to 50 who had recovered from COVID-19.

This chain connects TRBV5-8 to TRBJ2-7, with 7 bases lining up with TRBD1. Germline-derived CDR1 and CDR2 are SGHTS and YDEGEE. V was pared by 0 bases and J by 1 base, with 10 bases of the junction left unmatched. This CDR3 comprises 17 residues. The CDR3 DNA reads as TGTGCCAGCAGCTTGGAGAGGGACAGTTCTTTGTCCTACGAGCAGTACTTC. Its protein is CASSLERDSSLSYEQYF.

This chain uses TRBV4-2 with TRBJ1-6; D unresolved. Trimming pared 0 bases from V and 14 bases from J, leaving 20 bases between. The CDR3 is made up of 16 amino acids. CDR1 is LGHNA, CDR2 YNFKEQ, per germline. CDR3 sequence: CASSQELVFGRETLHF. In nucleotides, the CDR3 is TGTGCCAGCAGCCAAGAGTTGGTGTTCGGGAGAGAAACCCTCCACTTT.

The J gene is TRBJ1-5, the V gene TRBV4-1, with D perhaps TRBD1 (5 bases). Germline CDR1 reads MGHRA; CDR2 reads YSYEKL. Trimming took off 5 bases at V and 0 bases at J, with 20 bases between the two ends. The CDR3 has 18 residues. As DNA, the CDR3 is TGCGCCAGCAGCACACACACAGGTTTGGGCTATAGCAATCAGCCCCAGCATTTT. Translated, it gives CASSTHTGLGYSNQPQHF.

V gene TRBV4-3 combines with J gene TRBJ2-6; TRBD2 is a possible D gene (5 bases). CDR1 and CDR2 (germline): LGHNA, YSLEER. V was trimmed by 3 bases and J by 2 bases, leaving 11 bases between them. The CDR3 covers 16 residues. The CDR3 here is CASSQEVGTGANVLTF. The CDR3 nucleotides are TGCGCCAGCAGCCAGGAGGTAGGGACTGGGGCCAACGTCCTGACTTTC.

This chain links TRBV3-1 (or the pseudogene TRBV3-2) with TRBJ2-1; TRBD2 aligns across 11 bases. CDR1 is LGHDT and CDR2 is YNNKEL in the germline V gene (reference sequence). There are 18 residues in the CDR3. Trimming removed 3 bases from V and 10 bases from J; junction bases left unmatched: 17. The CDR3 region has the DNA TGTGCCAGCAGCCATATAGGTGTAGTTAGCGGGAGGGCGGCGGAGCAGTTCTTC. Its translation is CASSHIGVVSGRAAEQFF.

In this sample, this clone turned up once. CDR3 DNA sequence: TGTGCCAGCAGTACAGGGGCCAGCAATCAGCCCCAGCATTTT. Protein product: CASSTGASNQPQHF. V usage is TRBV7-9 and J usage is TRBJ1-5; 7 bases are shared with TRBD1. The V gene end was trimmed by 6 bases and the J gene end by 1 base; junction bases not matched to a gene: 3. CDR3 length equals 14 residues. The germline V gene encodes CDR1 SEHNR and CDR2 FQNEAQ (reference sequence).

The V and J genes are TRBV7-9 and TRBJ1-1; D uncertain. Trimming removed 11 bases from V and 4 bases from J, with 11 bases in between. Germline assignment: CDR1 SEHNR and CDR2 FQNEAQ (reference sequence). The CDR3 is 11 amino acids. The CDR3 spells CAGGIGTEAFF. The CDR3 DNA reads as TGTGCCGGAGGGATTGGCACTGAAGCTTTCTTT.

This chain joins TRBV18 and TRBJ2-1, with 9 positions matching TRBD2. Germline loops: CDR1 KGHSH, CDR2 LQKENI. The CDR3 spans 13 residues. The V segment lost 3 bases and the J segment 6 bases; nucleotides outside the gene matches: 0. CDR3 sequence (DNA): TGTGCCAGCTCACCGGGACTAGCCAATGAGCAGTTCTTC. Residues: CASSPGLANEQFF.

The chain couples TRBV4-3 to TRBJ2-7, with D possibly matching TRBD2 (6 bases). The CDR3 is 16 residues long. Germline CDR1 LGHNA, CDR2 YSLEER. The ends were cut back, 0 bases at V and 3 bases at J, with 15 bases in the middle. CDR3 sequence reads: CASSQERGEGLYEQYF. DNA for the CDR3: TGCGCCAGCAGCCAAGAACGTGGTGAGGGACTCTACGAGCAGTACTTC.

This clone was observed once. The rearrangement uses TRBV7-8 and TRBJ2-5; weak D call: TRBD2 (6 bases). The CDR3 length is 13 residues. V was cut by 5 bases and J by 4 bases, with 11 bases left in between. CDR1 is SGHVS, CDR2 FQNEAQ, per germline. The CDR3 loop reads CASSAGLVETQYF. Written as DNA, the CDR3 is TGTGCCAGCAGCGCGGGACTGGTAGAGACCCAGTACTTC.

The chain joins TRBV6-5 to TRBJ1-2; 9 positions agree with TRBD1. Germline lookup yields CDR1 MNHEY and CDR2 SVGAGI. The CDR3 spans 16 residues. With V trimmed by 2 bases and J by 3 bases, 7 bases remained unmatched. CDR3 region: CASSYNPGQGYYGYTF. CDR3 sequence (DNA): TGTGCCAGCAGTTACAACCCGGGACAGGGATACTATGGCTACACCTTC.

This chain uses TRBV4-3 with TRBJ1-1, with TRBD1 matching 7 bases. Unmatched junction bases numbered 5, after V lost 4 bases and J lost 0 bases. This CDR3 is built from 15 residues. Germline lookup yields CDR1 LGHNA and CDR2 YSLEER. The CDR3 nucleotides are TGCGCCAGCAGCCCCCAGACAGGGTTGAACACTGAAGCTTTCTTT. It is translated as CASSPQTGLNTEAFF.